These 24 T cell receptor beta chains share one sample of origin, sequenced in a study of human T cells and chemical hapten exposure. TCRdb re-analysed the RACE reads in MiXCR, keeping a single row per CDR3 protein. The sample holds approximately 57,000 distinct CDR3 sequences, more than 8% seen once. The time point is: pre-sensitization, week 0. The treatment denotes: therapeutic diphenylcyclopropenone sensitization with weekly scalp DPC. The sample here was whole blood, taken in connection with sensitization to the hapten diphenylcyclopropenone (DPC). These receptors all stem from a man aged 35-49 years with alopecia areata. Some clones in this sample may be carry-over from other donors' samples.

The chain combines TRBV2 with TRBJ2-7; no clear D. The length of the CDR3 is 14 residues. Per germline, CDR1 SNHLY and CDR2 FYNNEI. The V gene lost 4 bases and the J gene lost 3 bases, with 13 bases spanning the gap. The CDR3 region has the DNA TGTGCCAGCAGTGCGTCAGGAAATAACTACGAGCAGTACTTC. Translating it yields CASSASGNNYEQYF.

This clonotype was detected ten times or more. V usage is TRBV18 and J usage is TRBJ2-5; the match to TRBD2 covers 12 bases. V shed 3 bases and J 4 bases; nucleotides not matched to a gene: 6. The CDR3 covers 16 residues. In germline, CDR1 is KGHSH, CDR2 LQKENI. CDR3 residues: CASSPASGRGGETQYF. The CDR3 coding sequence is TGTGCCAGCTCACCGGCTAGCGGGAGGGGCGGAGAGACCCAGTACTTC. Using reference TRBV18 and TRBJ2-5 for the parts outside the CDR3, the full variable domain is NAGVMQNPRHLVRRRGQEARLRCSPMKGHSHVYWYRQLPEEGLKFMVYLQKENIIDESGMPKERFSAEFPKEGPSILRIQQVVRGDSAAYFCASSPASGRGGETQYFGPGTRLLVL.

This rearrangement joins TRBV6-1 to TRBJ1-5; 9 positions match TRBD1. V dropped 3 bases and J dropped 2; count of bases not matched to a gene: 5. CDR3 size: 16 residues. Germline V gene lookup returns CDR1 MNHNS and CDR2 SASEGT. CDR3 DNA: TGTGCCAGCAGTGACAGACAGGGGGACGGCAATCAGCCCCAGCATTTT. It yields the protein CASSDRQGDGNQPQHF.

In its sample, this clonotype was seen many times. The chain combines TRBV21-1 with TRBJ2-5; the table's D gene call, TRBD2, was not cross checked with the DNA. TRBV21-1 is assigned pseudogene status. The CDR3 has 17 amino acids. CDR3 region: CASSFGTSGKERETQYF. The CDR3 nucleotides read TGTGCCAGCAGCTTTGGGACTAGCGGGAAAGAAAGGGAGACCCAGTACTTC.

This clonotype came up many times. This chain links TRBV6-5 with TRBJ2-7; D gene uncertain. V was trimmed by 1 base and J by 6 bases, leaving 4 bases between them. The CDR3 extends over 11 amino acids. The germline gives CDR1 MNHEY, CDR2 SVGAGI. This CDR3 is CASSYLGEQYF. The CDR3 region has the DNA TGTGCCAGCAGTTACTTGGGCGAGCAGTACTTC.

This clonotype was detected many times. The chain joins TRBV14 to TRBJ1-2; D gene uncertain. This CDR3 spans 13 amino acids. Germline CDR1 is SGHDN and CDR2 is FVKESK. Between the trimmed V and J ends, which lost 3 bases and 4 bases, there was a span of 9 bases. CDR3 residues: CASSHLVTYGYTF. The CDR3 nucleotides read TGTGCCAGCAGCCATCTCGTGACCTATGGCTACACCTTC. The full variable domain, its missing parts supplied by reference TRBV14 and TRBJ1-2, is EAGVTQFPSHSVIEKGQTVTLRCDPISGHDNLYWYRRVMGKEIKFLLHFVKESKQDESGMPNNRFLAERTGGTYSTLKVQPAELEDSGVYFCASSHLVTYGYTFGSGTRLTVV.

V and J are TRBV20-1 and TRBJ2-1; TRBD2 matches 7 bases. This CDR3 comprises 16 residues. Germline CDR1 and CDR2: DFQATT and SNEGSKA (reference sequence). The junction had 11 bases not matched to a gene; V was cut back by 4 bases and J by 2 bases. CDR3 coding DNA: TGCAGTGCTATCGGGCCTAGCGGAGGCCCCTACAATGAGCAGTTCTTC. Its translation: CSAIGPSGGPYNEQFF.

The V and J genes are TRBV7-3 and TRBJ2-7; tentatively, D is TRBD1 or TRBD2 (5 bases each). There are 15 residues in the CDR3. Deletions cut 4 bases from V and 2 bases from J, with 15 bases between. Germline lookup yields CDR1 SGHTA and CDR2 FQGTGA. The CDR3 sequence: CASSSNWDGPYEQYF. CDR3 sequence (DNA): TGTGCCAGCAGCTCGAATTGGGACGGACCCTACGAGCAGTACTTC.

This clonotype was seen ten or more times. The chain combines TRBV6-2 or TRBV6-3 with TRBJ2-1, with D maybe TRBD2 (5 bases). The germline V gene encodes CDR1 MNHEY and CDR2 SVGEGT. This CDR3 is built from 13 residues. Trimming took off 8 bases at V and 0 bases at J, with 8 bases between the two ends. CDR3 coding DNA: TGTGCCAGCTGGAGGAGCTCCTACAATGAGCAGTTCTTC. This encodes CASWRSSYNEQFF.

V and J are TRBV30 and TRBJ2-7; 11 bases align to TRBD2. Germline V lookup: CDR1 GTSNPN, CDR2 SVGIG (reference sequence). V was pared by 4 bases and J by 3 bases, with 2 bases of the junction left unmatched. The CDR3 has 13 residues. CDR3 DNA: TGTGCCTGGATAGCGGGAGGGGGCTACGAGCAGTACTTC. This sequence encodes CAWIAGGGYEQYF.

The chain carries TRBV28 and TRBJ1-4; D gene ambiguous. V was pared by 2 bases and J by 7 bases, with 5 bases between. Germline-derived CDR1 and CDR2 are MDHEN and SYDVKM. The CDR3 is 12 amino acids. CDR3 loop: CASSLRTEKLFF. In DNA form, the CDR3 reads TGTGCCAGCAGTTTACGTACTGAAAAACTGTTTTTT. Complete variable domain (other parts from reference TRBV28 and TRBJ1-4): DVKVTQSSRYLVKRTGEKVFLECVQDMDHENMFWYRQDPGLGLRLIYFSYDVKMKEKGDIPEGYSVSREKKERFSLILESASTNQTSMYLCASSLRTEKLFFGSGTQLSVL.

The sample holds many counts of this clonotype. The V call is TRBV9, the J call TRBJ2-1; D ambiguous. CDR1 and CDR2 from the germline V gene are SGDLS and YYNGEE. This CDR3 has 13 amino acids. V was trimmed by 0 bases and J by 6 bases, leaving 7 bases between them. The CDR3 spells CASSVDPVNEQFF. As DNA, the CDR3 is TGTGCCAGCAGCGTAGACCCTGTCAATGAGCAGTTCTTC.

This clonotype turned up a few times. CDR3 residues: CASSFRLASPLHF. The DNA for the CDR3 is TGTGCCAGCAGCTTCCGACTGGCTTCACCCCTCCACTTT. The J gene is TRBJ1-6, the V gene TRBV12-3 or TRBV12-4; D gene uncertain. The CDR3 runs to 13 residues. With 6 bases removed from V and 9 bases from J, the gap between germline ends came to 12 bases.

This chain's CDR3 is CASRLAGARNEQFF. The CDR3 coding sequence is TGTGCCAGTAGATTAGCGGGAGCCCGGAATGAGCAGTTCTTC. The genes are TRBV19 and TRBJ2-1, with 9 positions matching TRBD2. V lost 6 bases to trimming and J lost 7 bases; unmatched junction nucleotides: 7. CDR1 is LNHDA and CDR2 is SQIVND in the germline V gene (reference sequence). The CDR3 totals 14 residues.

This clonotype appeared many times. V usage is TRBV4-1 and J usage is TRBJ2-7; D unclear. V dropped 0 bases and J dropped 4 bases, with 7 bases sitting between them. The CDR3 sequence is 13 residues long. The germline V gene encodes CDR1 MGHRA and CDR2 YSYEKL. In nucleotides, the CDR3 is TGCGCCAGCAGCCAAGATAACAATTACGAGCAGTACTTC. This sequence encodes CASSQDNNYEQYF.

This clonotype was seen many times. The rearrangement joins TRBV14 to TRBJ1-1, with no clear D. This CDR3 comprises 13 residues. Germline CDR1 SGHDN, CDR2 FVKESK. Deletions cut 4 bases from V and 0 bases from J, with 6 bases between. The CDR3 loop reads CASSPSLNTEAFF. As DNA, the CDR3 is TGTGCCAGCAGCCCGAGTTTGAACACTGAAGCTTTCTTT.

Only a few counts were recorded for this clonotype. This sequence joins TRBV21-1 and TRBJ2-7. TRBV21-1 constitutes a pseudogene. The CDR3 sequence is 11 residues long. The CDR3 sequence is CAAQLGYEQYF. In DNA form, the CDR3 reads TGTGCCGCCCAACTGGGGTACGAGCAGTACTTC.

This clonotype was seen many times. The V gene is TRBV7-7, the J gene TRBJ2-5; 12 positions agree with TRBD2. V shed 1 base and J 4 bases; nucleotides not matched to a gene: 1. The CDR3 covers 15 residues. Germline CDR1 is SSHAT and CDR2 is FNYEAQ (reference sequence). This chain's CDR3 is CASSLGLAGVETQYF. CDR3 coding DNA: TGTGCCAGCAGCTTAGGACTAGCGGGAGTAGAGACCCAGTACTTC.

CDR3 sequence (DNA): TGCGCCAGCAGCCAAGAATCGGGACCCTACGAGCAGTACTTC. The encoded protein is CASSQESGPYEQYF. The chain joins TRBV4-3 to TRBJ2-7; tentatively, D is TRBD1 or TRBD2 (5 bases each). The ends were cut back, 0 bases at V and 2 bases at J, with 8 bases in the middle. This CDR3 contains 14 residues. Germline CDR1 is LGHNA and CDR2 is YSLEER.

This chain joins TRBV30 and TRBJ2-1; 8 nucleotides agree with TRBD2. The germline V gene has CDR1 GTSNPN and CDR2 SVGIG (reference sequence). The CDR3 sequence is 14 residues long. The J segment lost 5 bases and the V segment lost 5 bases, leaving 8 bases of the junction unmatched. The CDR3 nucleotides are TGTGCCTGGGAGGGTAGCGGGGCGGACAATGAGCAGTTCTTC. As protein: CAWEGSGADNEQFF.

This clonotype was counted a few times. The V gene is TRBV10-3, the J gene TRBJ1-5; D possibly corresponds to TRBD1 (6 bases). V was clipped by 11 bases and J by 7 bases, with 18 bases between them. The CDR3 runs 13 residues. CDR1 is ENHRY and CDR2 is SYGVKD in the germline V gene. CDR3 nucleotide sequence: TGTGCCTCGGAACAGGGTATCGGCCAGCCCCAGCATTTT. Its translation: CASEQGIGQPQHF.

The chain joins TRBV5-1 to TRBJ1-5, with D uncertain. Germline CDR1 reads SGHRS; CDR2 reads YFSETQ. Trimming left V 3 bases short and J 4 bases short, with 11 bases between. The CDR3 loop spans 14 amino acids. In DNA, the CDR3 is TGCGCCAGCAGCTCCCAACCGGGTAATCAGCCCCAGCATTTT. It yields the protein CASSSQPGNQPQHF.

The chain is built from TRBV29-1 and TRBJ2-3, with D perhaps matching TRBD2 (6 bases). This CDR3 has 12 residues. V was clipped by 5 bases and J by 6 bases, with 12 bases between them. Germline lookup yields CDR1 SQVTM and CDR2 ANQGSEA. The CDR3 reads CSVRRGTDTQYF. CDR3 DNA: TGCAGCGTTAGGCGGGGAACGGATACGCAGTATTTT.

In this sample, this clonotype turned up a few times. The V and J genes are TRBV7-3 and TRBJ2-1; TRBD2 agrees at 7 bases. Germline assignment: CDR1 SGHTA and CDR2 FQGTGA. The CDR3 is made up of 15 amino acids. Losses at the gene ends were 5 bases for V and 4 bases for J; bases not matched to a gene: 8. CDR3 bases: TGTGCCAGCAGCGCGGGGCTAGCGGCTTACAATGAGCAGTTCTTC. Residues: CASSAGLAAYNEQFF.